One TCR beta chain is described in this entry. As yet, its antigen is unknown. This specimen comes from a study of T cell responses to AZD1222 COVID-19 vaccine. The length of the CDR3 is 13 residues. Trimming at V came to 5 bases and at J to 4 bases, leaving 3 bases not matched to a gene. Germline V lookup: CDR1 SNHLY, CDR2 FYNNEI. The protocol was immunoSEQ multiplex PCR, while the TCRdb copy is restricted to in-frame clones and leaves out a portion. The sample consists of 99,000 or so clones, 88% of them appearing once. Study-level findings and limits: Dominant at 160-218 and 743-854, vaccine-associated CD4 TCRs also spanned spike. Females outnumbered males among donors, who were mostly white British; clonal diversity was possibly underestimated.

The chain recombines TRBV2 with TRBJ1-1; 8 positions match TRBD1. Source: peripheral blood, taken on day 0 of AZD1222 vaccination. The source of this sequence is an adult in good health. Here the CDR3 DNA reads TGTGCCAGCAGTAACACAGGGGGCACTGAAGCTTTCTTT. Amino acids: CASSNTGGTEAFF.